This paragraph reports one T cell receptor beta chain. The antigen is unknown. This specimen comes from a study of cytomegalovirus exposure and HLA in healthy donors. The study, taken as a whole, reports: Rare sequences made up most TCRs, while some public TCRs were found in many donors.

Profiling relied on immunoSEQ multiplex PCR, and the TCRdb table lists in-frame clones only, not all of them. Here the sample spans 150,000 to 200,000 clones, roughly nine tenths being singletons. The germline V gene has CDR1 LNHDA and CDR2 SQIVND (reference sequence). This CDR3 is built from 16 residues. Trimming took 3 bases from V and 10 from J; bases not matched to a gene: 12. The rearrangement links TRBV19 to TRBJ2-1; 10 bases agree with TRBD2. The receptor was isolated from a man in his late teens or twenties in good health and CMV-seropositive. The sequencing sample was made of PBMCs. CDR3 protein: CASSIPAVAGGGEQFF. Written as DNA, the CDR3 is TGTGCCAGTAGTATCCCCGCGGTAGCGGGGGGAGGGGAGCAGTTCTTC.